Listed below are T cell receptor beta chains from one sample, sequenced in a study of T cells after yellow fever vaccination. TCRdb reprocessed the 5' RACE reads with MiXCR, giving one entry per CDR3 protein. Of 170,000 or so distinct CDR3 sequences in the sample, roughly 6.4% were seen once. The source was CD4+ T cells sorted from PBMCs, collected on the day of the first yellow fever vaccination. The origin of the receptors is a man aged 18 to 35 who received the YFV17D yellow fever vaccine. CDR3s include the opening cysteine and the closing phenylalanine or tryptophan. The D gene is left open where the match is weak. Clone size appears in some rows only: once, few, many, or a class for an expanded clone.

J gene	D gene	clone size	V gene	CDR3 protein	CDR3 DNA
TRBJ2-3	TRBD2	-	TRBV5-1	CASSPWPAGATDTQYF	TGCGCCAGCAGCCCCTGGCCAGCGGGGGCAACAGATACGCAGTATTTT
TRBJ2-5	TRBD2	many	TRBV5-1	CASSLEISGAQETQYF	TGCGCCAGCAGCTTGGAAATTAGCGGGGCCCAAGAGACCCAGTACTTC
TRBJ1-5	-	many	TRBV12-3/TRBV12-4	CASSFAGPEPQHF	TGTGCCAGCAGTTTTGCGGGGCCGGAGCCCCAGCATTTT
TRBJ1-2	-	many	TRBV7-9	CASSLDQRNYTF	TGTGCCAGCAGCTTAGATCAGCGAAACTACACCTTC
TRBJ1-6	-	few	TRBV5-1	CASSRRTDYNSPLHF	TGCGCCAGCAGCCGCCGGACGGATTATAATTCACCCCTCCACTTT
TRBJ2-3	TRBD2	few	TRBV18	CASSPRLAASTDTQYF	TGTGCCAGCTCACCTAGACTAGCGGCGAGCACAGATACGCAGTATTTT
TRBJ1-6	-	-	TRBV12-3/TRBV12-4	CASTIDNYNSPLHF	TGTGCCAGCACTATAGACAACTATAATTCACCCCTCCACTTT
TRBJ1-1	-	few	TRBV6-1	CASRADPRPQNTEAFF	TGTGCCAGCAGGGCAGACCCCCGACCACAAAACACTGAAGCTTTCTTT
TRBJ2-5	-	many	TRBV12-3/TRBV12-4	CASSLQGLETQYF	TGTGCCAGCAGTTTACAGGGTTTGGAGACCCAGTACTTC
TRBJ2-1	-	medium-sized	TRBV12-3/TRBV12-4	CASSTWTTSVFF	TGTGCCAGCAGTACATGGACCACTTCGGTGTTCTTC
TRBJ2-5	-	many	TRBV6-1	CASRGDEDYQETQYF	TGTGCCAGCAGAGGGGACGAGGATTACCAAGAGACCCAGTACTTC
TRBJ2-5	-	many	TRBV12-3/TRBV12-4	CASSSRTKETQYF	TGTGCCAGCAGTTCCAGGACCAAAGAGACCCAGTACTTC
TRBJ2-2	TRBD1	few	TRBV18	CASSPRRGRVTGELFF	TGTGCCAGCTCACCAAGAAGGGGGCGCGTCACCGGGGAGCTGTTTTTT
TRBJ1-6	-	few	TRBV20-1	CSARDFEGLHYNSPLHF	TGCAGTGCTAGAGACTTCGAGGGACTCCATTATAATTCACCCCTCCACTTT
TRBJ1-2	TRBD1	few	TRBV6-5	CASTPGDRDGYGYTF	TGTGCCAGCACCCCGGGGGACAGGGACGGTTATGGCTACACCTTC
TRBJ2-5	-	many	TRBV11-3	CASSRNHQETQYF	TGTGCCAGCAGCCGGAACCACCAAGAGACCCAGTACTTC
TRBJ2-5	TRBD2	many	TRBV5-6	CASSGTSGKETQYF	TGTGCCAGCAGCGGGACTAGCGGGAAAGAGACCCAGTACTTC
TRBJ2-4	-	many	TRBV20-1	CSARLGSNIQYF	TGCAGTGCCAGGTTAGGTAGCAACATTCAGTACTTC
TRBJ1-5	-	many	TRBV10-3	CAISESGPSNQPQHF	TGTGCCATCAGTGAGTCGGGACCGAGCAATCAGCCCCAGCATTTT
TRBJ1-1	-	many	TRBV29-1	CSVVARTPNTEAFF	TGCAGCGTTGTCGCTAGGACACCGAACACTGAAGCTTTCTTT
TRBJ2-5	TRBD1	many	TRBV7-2	CASSFGQGRGTQYF	TGTGCCAGCAGCTTCGGACAGGGCAGGGGGACCCAGTACTTC
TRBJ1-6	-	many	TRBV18	CASSPDWNSPLHF	TGTGCCAGCTCACCAGATTGGAACTCACCCCTCCACTTT
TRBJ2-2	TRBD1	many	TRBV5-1	CASSQQGAFGELFF	TGCGCCAGCAGCCAACAGGGGGCCTTCGGGGAGCTGTTTTTT
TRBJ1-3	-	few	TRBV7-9	CASSWGLPSGNTIYF	TGTGCCAGCAGCTGGGGCCTCCCCTCTGGAAACACCATATATTTT
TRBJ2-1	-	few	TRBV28	CASRDKRQFF	TGTGCCAGCAGGGACAAAAGACAGTTCTTC
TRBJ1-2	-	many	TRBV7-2	CASSPGRHYGYTF	TGTGCCAGCAGCCCGGGACGCCACTATGGCTACACCTTC
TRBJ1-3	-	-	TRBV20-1	CSAIPGPISGNTIYF	TGCAGTGCCATACCGGGACCGATCTCTGGAAACACCATATATTTT
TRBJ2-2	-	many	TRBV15	CATSPRVAGELFF	TGTGCCACCAGCCCTAGGGTGGCCGGGGAGCTGTTTTTT
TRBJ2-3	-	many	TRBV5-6	CASSSTLYTQYF	TGTGCCAGCAGCTCAACCCTTTATACGCAGTATTTT
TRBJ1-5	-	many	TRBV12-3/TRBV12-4	CASSLSSNQPQHF	TGTGCCAGCAGTTTAAGTAGCAATCAGCCCCAGCATTTT
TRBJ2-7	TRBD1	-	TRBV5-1	CASSTGQPGYEQYF	TGCGCCAGCAGCACGGGACAGCCTGGCTACGAGCAGTACTTC
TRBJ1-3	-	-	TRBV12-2	CASRSTAIGAGNTIYF	TGTGCAAGTCGCTCTACGGCCATTGGGGCTGGAAACACCATATATTTT
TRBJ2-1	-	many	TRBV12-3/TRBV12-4	CASSEGEMGEQFF	TGTGCCAGCAGTGAGGGCGAGATGGGTGAGCAGTTCTTC
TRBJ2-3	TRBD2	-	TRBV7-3	CASSPRTSRDTQYF	TGTGCCAGCAGCCCTAGGACTAGCAGAGATACGCAGTATTTT
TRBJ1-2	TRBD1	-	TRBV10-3	CAISAKRQGTYGYTF	TGTGCCATCAGTGCCAAACGACAGGGGACCTATGGCTACACCTTC
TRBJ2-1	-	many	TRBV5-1	CASTLDSSYNEQFF	TGCGCCAGCACATTGGATAGCTCCTACAATGAGCAGTTCTTC
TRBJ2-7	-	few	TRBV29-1	CSVVRAWEQYF	TGCAGCGTTGTGAGAGCTTGGGAGCAGTACTTC
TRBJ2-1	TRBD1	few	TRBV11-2	CASAPIRGRGGGEQFF	TGTGCCAGCGCGCCGATTAGGGGGCGCGGTGGGGGTGAGCAGTTCTTC
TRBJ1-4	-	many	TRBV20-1	CSARGSATNEKLFF	TGCAGTGCTAGGGGGTCTGCAACTAATGAAAAACTGTTTTTT
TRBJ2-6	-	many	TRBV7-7	CASSPDRRGTSSGANVLTF	TGTGCTAGCAGCCCAGACCGAAGGGGCACTAGCTCTGGGGCCAACGTCCTGACTTTC
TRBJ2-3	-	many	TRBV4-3	CASSQDTGRADTQYF	TGCGCCAGCAGCCAAGATACAGGGAGGGCAGATACGCAGTATTTT
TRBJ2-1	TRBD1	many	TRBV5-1	CASSWPRDRGRNEQFF	TGCGCCAGCAGCTGGCCCCGGGACAGGGGGCGGAATGAGCAGTTCTTC
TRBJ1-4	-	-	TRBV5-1	CASSEIGRVDEKLFF	TGCGCCAGCAGCGAAATAGGACGGGTAGATGAAAAACTGTTTTTT
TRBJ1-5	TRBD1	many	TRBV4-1	CASSRKDRDDQPQHF	TGCGCCAGCAGCCGAAAGGACAGGGACGATCAGCCCCAGCATTTT
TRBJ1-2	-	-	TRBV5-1	CASSPGGGFNGYTF	TGCGCCAGCAGCCCCGGCGGGGGTTTCAATGGCTACACCTTC
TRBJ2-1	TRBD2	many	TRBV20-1	CSAPIISGGANEQFF	TGCAGTGCTCCCATAATTAGCGGGGGGGCAAATGAGCAGTTCTTC
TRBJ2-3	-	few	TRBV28	CASSPGVTTDTQYF	TGTGCCAGCAGTCCGGGGGTAACTACAGATACGCAGTATTTT
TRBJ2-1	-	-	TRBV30	CAWSLFDEQFF	TGTGCCTGGAGTCTATTCGATGAGCAGTTCTTC
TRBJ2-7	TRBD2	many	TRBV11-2	CASSLELAGTYEQYF	TGTGCCAGCAGCTTAGAGCTAGCGGGGACCTACGAGCAGTACTTC
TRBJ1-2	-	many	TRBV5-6	CASSLRGVGSYGYTF	TGTGCCAGCAGTCTGAGGGGGGTTGGAAGCTATGGCTACACCTTC
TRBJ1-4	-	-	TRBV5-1	CASRGENEKLFF	TGCGCCAGCAGAGGGGAAAATGAAAAACTGTTTTTT
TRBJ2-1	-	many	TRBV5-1	CASSLTTTLTTQFF	TGCGCCAGCAGTTTAACCACGACCCTCACCACGCAGTTCTTC
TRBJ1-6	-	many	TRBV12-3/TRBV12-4	CASSHPLGGTNSPLHF	TGTGCCAGCAGCCACCCTCTCGGCGGTACGAATTCACCCCTCCACTTT
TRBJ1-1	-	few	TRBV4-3	CASSPIRTNTEAFF	TGCGCCAGCAGCCCAATAAGGACGAACACTGAAGCTTTCTTT
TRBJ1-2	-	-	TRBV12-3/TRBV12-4	CASSATSRGLRVLANYGYTF	TGTGCCAGCAGCGCAACCTCTCGAGGCCTTAGGGTCCTAGCTAACTATGGCTACACCTTC
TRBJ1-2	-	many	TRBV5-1	CASSQDKVGYTF	TGCGCCAGCAGCCAGGACAAGGTTGGCTACACCTTC
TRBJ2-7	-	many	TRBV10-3	CAIRGGGDEQYF	TGTGCCATCAGAGGCGGTGGGGACGAGCAGTACTTC